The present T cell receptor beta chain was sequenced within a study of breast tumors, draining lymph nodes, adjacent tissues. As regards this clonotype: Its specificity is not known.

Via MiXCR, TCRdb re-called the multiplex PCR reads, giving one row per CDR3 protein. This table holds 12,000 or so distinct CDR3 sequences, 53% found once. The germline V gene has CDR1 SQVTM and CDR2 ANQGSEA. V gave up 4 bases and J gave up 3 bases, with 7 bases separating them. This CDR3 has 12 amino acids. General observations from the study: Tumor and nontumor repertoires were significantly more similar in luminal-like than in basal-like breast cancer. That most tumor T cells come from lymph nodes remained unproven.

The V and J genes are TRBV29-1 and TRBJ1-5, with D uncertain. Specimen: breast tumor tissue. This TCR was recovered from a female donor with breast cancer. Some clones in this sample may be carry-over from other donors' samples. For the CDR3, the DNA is TGCAGCGTTGGACATTCCAATCAGCCCCAGCATTTT. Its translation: CSVGHSNQPQHF.